The 20 T cell receptor beta chains reported below all come from one sample, sequenced in a study of blood T cell repertoires in COVID-19. The assay was immunoSEQ multiplex PCR, and TCRdb's table has in-frame clones only and misses some. Here the sample spans some 220,000 clones, 88% being singletons. The sequencing sample was made of PBMCs or T cells enriched from blood (not recorded which). The receptors were sampled from a woman aged 30 to 39 who had recovered from COVID-19.

The chain is built from TRBV5-1 and TRBJ2-7; 8 bases map to TRBD1. Germline CDR1 is SGHRS and CDR2 is YFSETQ. CDR3 length: 18 amino acids. Trimming took 3 bases from V and 2 from J; bases not matched to a gene: 16. CDR3 in amino acids: CASSSRVPGQGTTYEQYF. The DNA for the CDR3 is TGCGCCAGCAGCTCGAGAGTACCCGGACAGGGTACCACCTACGAGCAGTACTTC.

This clone showed up just once. This chain uses TRBV7-6 with TRBJ2-2; D is ambiguous. Trimming took 0 bases from V and 2 from J, leaving 13 bases between them. This CDR3 is 17 amino acids long. The germline V gene encodes CDR1 SGHVS and CDR2 FNYEAQ. For the CDR3, the DNA is TGTGCCAGCAGCTTAGCCTTGAAACAGAGAAACACCGGGGAGCTGTTTTTT. It yields the protein CASSLALKQRNTGELFF.

This chain joins TRBV13 and TRBJ1-4; tentatively, D is TRBD1 (6 bases). The CDR3 is 18 residues long. Germline V gene sequence: CDR1 PRHDT, CDR2 FYEKMQ (reference sequence). The V gene lost 1 base and the J gene lost 3 bases, with 18 bases spanning the gap. DNA for the CDR3: TGTGCCAGCAGCTTAGAGCCGAGAAGGGGGATTTCTAATGAAAAACTGTTTTTT. This codes for CASSLEPRRGISNEKLFF.

The chain uses TRBV7-2 and TRBJ2-5; D gene ambiguous. The V gene's germline CDR1 is SGHTA and CDR2 FQGNSA. This CDR3 has 14 residues. V lost 2 bases and J lost 7, with 14 bases in between. CDR3 in amino acids: CASSLPPPYRTQYF. CDR3 DNA sequence: TGTGCCAGCAGCTTACCCCCCCCCTACCGGACCCAGTACTTC. The full variable domain, in which reference TRBV7-2 and TRBJ2-5 provide the parts outside the CDR3, is GAGVSQSPSNKVTEKGKDVELRCDPISGHTALYWYRQSLGQGLEFLIYFQGNSAPDKSGLPSDRFSAERTGGSVSTLTIQRTQQEDSAVYLCASSLPPPYRTQYFGPGTRLLVL.

The V call is TRBV19, the J call TRBJ1-6, with D tentatively TRBD1 (5 bases). The CDR3 covers 13 residues. V lost 1 base and J 7 bases, leaving 5 bases between the germline ends. Germline assignment: CDR1 LNHDA and CDR2 SQIVND (reference sequence). DNA for the CDR3: TGTGCCAGTAGTATAGCAGGGAATTCACCCCTCCACTTT. This codes for CASSIAGNSPLHF.

This clone has just one count. The chain links TRBV21-1 to TRBJ2-3; the table's D call, TRBD2, was not checked against the DNA. TRBV21-1 is classified as a pseudogene. This CDR3 has 19 amino acids. CDR3 bases: TGTGCCAGCCTCGACGGCGGGACTAGCGGGGGAGGCGTCACAGATACGCAGTATTTT. Protein product: CASLDGGTSGGGVTDTQYF.

The chain carries TRBV30 and TRBJ1-2; 8 bases align to TRBD1. Germline V CDR1 and CDR2: GTSNPN, SVGIG (reference sequence). The CDR3 sequence is 17 residues long. V shed 3 bases and J 5 bases; nucleotides not matched to a gene: 17. In nucleotides, the CDR3 is TGTGCCTGGAGGACACTACTAATCGACAGGGGATATTATGGCTACACCTTC. Its translation: CAWRTLLIDRGYYGYTF. Supplemented by reference TRBV30 and TRBJ1-2, the full variable domain reads SQTIHQWPATLVQPVGSPLSLECTVEGTSNPNLYWYRQAAGRGLQLLFYSVGIGQISSEVPQNLSASRPQDRQFILSSKKLLLSDSGFYLCAWRTLLIDRGYYGYTFGSGTRLTVV.

The J gene is TRBJ1-5, the V gene TRBV4-1; possibly TRBD1 for D (5 bases). This CDR3 is 17 amino acids long. Trimming removed 0 bases from V and 5 bases from J, with 17 bases in between. Germline V CDR1 and CDR2: MGHRA, YSYEKL. Written as DNA, the CDR3 is TGCGCCAGCAGCCAAGATTTGGTCAGGGAGGTGTATCAGCCCCAGCATTTT. It encodes CASSQDLVREVYQPQHF.

This chain uses TRBV7-8 with TRBJ2-3; TRBD2 aligns across 13 bases. Trimming took 4 bases from V and 2 from J; bases not matched to a gene: 12. Germline V CDR1 and CDR2: SGHVS, FQNEAQ. This CDR3 is built from 19 residues. The CDR3 DNA reads as TGTGCCAGCAGCTCTGGACTAGCGGGGGAGCCAAGCAACACAGATACGCAGTATTTT. Its protein is CASSSGLAGEPSNTDTQYF.

The CDR3 DNA follows: TGTGCTAGTGGTCCGTCGTCGGCTAATGAAAAACTGTTTTTT. Translation gives CASGPSSANEKLFF. V gene TRBV12-5 combines with J gene TRBJ1-4; D remains ambiguous. The CDR3 is 14 residues long. From germline, CDR1 is LGHNT and CDR2 FRNRAP. The V end lost 5 bases, the J end lost 3 bases, and 10 bases lay between the germline ends.

This chain uses TRBV6-2 or TRBV6-3 with TRBJ1-1; D is unresolved. Trimming removed 5 bases from V and 3 bases from J, with 13 bases in between. Germline CDR1 MNHEY, CDR2 SVGEGT. The CDR3 totals 14 residues. CDR3 in amino acids: CASSPGEWDTEAFF. The CDR3, as DNA: TGTGCCAGCAGTCCCGGGGAGTGGGACACTGAAGCTTTCTTT.

The CDR3 DNA reads as TGTGCCAGCAGCCCCCGAGGAACTAGCGGGGGCGGGGGGTACAATGAGCAGTTCTTC. Protein sequence: CASSPRGTSGGGGYNEQFF. The chain combines TRBV9 with TRBJ2-1, with 11 positions matching TRBD2. Germline assignment: CDR1 SGDLS and CDR2 YYNGEE. The CDR3 totals 19 residues. J lost 4 bases, V lost 4 bases, and 16 bases had no gene match. Full variable domain (rest looked up from reference TRBV9 and TRBJ2-1): DSGVTQTPKHLITATGQRVTLRCSPRSGDLSVYWYQQSLDQGLQFLIQYYNGEERAKGNILERFSAQQFPDLHSELNLSSLELGDSALYFCASSPRGTSGGGGYNEQFFGPGTRLTVL.

V usage is TRBV25-1 and J usage is TRBJ2-1; unclear D gene. V lost 6 bases and J 0 bases, leaving 6 bases between the germline ends. Germline V gene lookup returns CDR1 MGHDK and CDR2 SYGVNS. The CDR3 covers 13 residues. CDR3 amino acids: CASRTSSYNEQFF. The CDR3 DNA reads TGTGCCAGCAGGACTTCCTCCTACAATGAGCAGTTCTTC.

The table lists this clone with a count of one. This rearrangement joins TRBV29-1 to TRBJ1-1, with a tentative D call TRBD1 (6 bases). The CDR3 totals 14 residues. The ends were cut back, 5 bases at V and 5 bases at J, with 18 bases in the middle. Per germline, CDR1 SQVTM and CDR2 ANQGSEA. DNA for the CDR3: TGCAGCGTTACTCGAACTGGTCAGGGGACTGAAGCTTTCTTT. Translated, it gives CSVTRTGQGTEAFF.

The chain links TRBV19 to TRBJ1-1; perhaps TRBD1 as D (6 bases). V was clipped by 7 bases and J by 4 bases, with 13 bases between them. Per the germline V gene, CDR1 is LNHDA and CDR2 is SQIVND (reference sequence). The CDR3 totals 13 residues. In DNA, the CDR3 is TGTGCCAGTATATTAACAGGGATCACTGAAGCTTTCTTT. It encodes CASILTGITEAFF.

This sequence joins TRBV7-2 and TRBJ2-1; D is possibly TRBD1 (5 bases). Germline-derived CDR1 and CDR2 are SGHTA and FQGNSA. The CDR3 is 13 amino acids. Trimming cost V 4 bases and J 9 bases, with 13 bases left between them. DNA of the CDR3: TGTGCCAGCAGCTCTACAGGTATCTTTGAGCAGTTCTTC. Its translation: CASSSTGIFEQFF.

The chain couples TRBV7-3 to TRBJ2-3; 9 bases align to TRBD2. With V trimmed by 5 bases and J by 4 bases, 10 bases remained unmatched. The CDR3 runs 16 residues. CDR1 is SGHTA and CDR2 is FQGTGA in the germline V gene. The CDR3: CASSLQAGGPPDTQYF. DNA of the CDR3: TGTGCCAGCAGCCTCCAAGCGGGGGGCCCTCCAGATACGCAGTATTTT.

This clone has only one observation. The chain joins TRBV7-9 to TRBJ1-1, with a weak D call TRBD1 (6 bases). Germline V gives CDR1 SEHNR, CDR2 FQNEAQ (reference sequence). The V and J ends lost 8 bases and 9 bases respectively, with 16 bases between them. This CDR3 spans 12 amino acids. The CDR3 spells CASQLGGSQAFF. The CDR3 nucleotides are TGTGCCAGCCAACTAGGGGGATCTCAAGCTTTCTTT.

The rearrangement links TRBV7-6 to TRBJ1-5; D unresolved. The V end lost 2 bases, the J end lost 4 bases, and 15 bases lay between the germline ends. The CDR3 totals 16 residues. Germline CDR1 is SGHVS and CDR2 is FNYEAQ. The CDR3 sequence is CASSLLEGVRNQPQHF. CDR3 coding DNA: TGTGCCAGCAGCTTATTGGAGGGCGTTCGGAATCAGCCCCAGCATTTT.

This clone was recorded only once. The rearrangement links TRBV15 to TRBJ1-1; TRBD1 aligns across 7 bases. This CDR3 comprises 13 residues. V lost 4 bases, J lost 5 bases, and 4 bases stayed unmatched. CDR1 and CDR2 (germline): LNHNV, YYDKDF (reference sequence). The CDR3 spells CATSTTGETEAFF. The CDR3 DNA is TGTGCCACCAGCACCACAGGGGAAACTGAAGCTTTCTTT.